Detailed here is one T cell receptor beta chain. Its antigen is unknown. Assay: immunoSEQ multiplex PCR; the TCRdb copy retains only in-frame clones and omits some. The sample lists about 59,000 clones; about 83% were seen once. The data derive from a study of Tregs in tolerant kidney transplant recipients. Study-level findings and limits: Expanding Tregs on activated donor B cells appeared to best identify donor-specific TCRbeta clones. Validation in larger populations is needed because few patients were studied.

Unstimulated regulatory T cells (CD4+CD25+CD127-), CD4+CD25- non-regulatory cells, CD4 and CD8 cells were FACS-sorted from thawed PBMCs. Trimming pared 2 bases from V and 5 bases from J, leaving 7 bases between. The CDR3 is made up of 14 amino acids. Per the germline V gene, CDR1 is SGHTA and CDR2 is FQGTGA. The sequenced sample consisted of CD4+ T cells from blood. This sequence originates from a human donor in good health. The chain has TRBV7-3 and TRBJ1-6, with unresolved D. This chain's CDR3 is CASSLGVDNSPLHF. The CDR3 DNA is TGTGCCAGCAGCTTAGGGGTGGATAATTCACCCCTCCACTTT.